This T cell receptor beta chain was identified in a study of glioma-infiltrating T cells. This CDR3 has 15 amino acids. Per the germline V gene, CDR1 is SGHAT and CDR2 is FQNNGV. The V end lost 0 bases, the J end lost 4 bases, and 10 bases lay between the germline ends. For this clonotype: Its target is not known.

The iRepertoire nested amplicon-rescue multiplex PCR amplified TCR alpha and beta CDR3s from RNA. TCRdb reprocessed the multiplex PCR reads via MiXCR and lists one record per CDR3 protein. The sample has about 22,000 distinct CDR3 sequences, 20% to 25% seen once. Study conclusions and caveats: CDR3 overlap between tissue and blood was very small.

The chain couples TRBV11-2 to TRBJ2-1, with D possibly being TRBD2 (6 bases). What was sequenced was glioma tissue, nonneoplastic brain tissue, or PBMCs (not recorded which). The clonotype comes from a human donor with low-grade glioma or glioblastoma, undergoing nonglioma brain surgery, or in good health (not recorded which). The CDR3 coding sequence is TGTGCCAGCAGCTTAGAGCGGGGCAGGTACAATGAGCAGTTCTTC. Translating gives CASSLERGRYNEQFF.